A selection of T cell receptor beta chains follows, all from one sample in a study of kidney transplant recipient with SARS-CoV-2 infection. MiXCR, run by TCRdb on the reads, gives a single entry per CDR3 protein. Here the sample spans 200,000 to 250,000 distinct CDR3 sequences, about 30% being singletons. The sequenced sample was a blood sample, obtained at baseline and between days 110 and 120 from a kidney transplant recipient. The receptors originated from a male patient in his 30s who had COVID-19 and was a kidney transplant recipient. Some T cells may arise from the graft donor. CDR3s include the opening cysteine and the closing phenylalanine or tryptophan. The D gene is left open where the match is weak. Expanded clones are given a class, and other clones once, few, many or no size at all.

D gene,V gene,J gene,clone size,CDR3 length,CDR3 protein,CDR3 DNA
-,TRBV6-8,TRBJ2-7,many,13,CASSYSRGSEQYF,TGTGCCAGCAGTTACTCGAGAGGCAGCGAGCAGTACTTC
-,TRBV11-2,TRBJ1-2,many,17,CASSGCTTSRKTYGYTF,TGTGCCAGCAGCGGTTGTACAACAAGCAGAAAGACCTATGGCTACACCTTC
-,TRBV10-2,TRBJ1-2,-,17,CASSCMVTSRKTYGYTF,TGCGCCAGCAGTTGTATGGTCACTTCTAGAAAGACCTATGGCTACACCTTC
-,TRBV5-4,TRBJ1-2,many,17,CASSLRLRTQLFYGYTF,TGTGCCAGCAGCTTGAGGCTAAGGACACAACTTTTCTATGGCTACACCTTC
-,TRBV12-3/TRBV12-4,TRBJ1-2,many,17,CASSLRAPTETNYGYTF,TGTGCCAGCAGTTTAAGGGCCCCGACAGAGACTAACTATGGCTACACCTTC
-,TRBV3-1,TRBJ2-3,-,15,CASSQVPGSTNTQYF,TGTGCCAGCAGCCAAGTTCCGGGAAGCACAAATACGCAGTATTTT
-,TRBV5-8,TRBJ1-2,many,16,CASHRNHPRKTYGYTF,TGTGCCAGCCACCGAAATCATCCACGAAAGACCTATGGCTACACCTTC
-,TRBV28,TRBJ2-7,many,13,CASSLFRRNEQYF,TGTGCCAGCAGTTTATTTCGTCGCAACGAGCAGTACTTC
TRBD1,TRBV12-3/TRBV12-4,TRBJ1-1,-,14,CASRQTGRDTEAFF,TGTGCCAGCAGACAGACAGGGCGAGACACTGAAGCTTTCTTT
TRBD1,TRBV2,TRBJ1-2,many,18,CASSENPRDREEVYGYTF,TGTGCCAGCAGTGAAAATCCCCGGGACAGGGAAGAGGTATATGGCTACACCTTC
TRBD2,TRBV12-3/TRBV12-4,TRBJ2-4,many,14,CASSDAGGKNIQYF,TGTGCCAGCAGTGACGCCGGGGGGAAAAACATTCAGTACTTC
-,TRBV30,TRBJ1-1,many,18,CAWSTDLRGTSKATEAFF,TGTGCCTGGAGTACCGATCTGAGAGGGACCTCCAAAGCCACTGAAGCTTTCTTT
TRBD2,TRBV20-1,TRBJ2-2,many,15,CSARYGRANTGELFF,TGCAGTGCTCGTTACGGGAGGGCGAACACCGGGGAGCTGTTTTTT
TRBD1,TRBV11-2,TRBJ2-7,many,14,CASSFGTGGNEQYF,TGTGCCAGCAGCTTCGGAACAGGGGGCAACGAGCAGTACTTC
-,TRBV20-1,TRBJ1-4,many,10,CSAWGEKLFF,TGCAGTGCTTGGGGTGAAAAACTGTTTTTT
TRBD2,TRBV7-3,TRBJ2-1,few,16,CASSLSRLAGVNEQFF,TGTGCCAGCAGCTTAAGTCGACTAGCGGGAGTAAATGAGCAGTTCTTC
TRBD2,TRBV18,TRBJ2-5,many,17,CASSPYPGTSGKETQYF,TGTGCCAGCTCACCATACCCCGGGACTAGCGGAAAAGAGACCCAGTACTTC
-,TRBV3-1,TRBJ2-2,many,15,CASSQDRTSTGELFF,TGTGCCAGCAGCCAAGATCGGACCTCCACCGGGGAGCTGTTTTTT
-,TRBV18,TRBJ2-2,many,13,CASSPTYPGELFF,TGTGCCAGCTCACCGACCTACCCCGGGGAGCTGTTTTTT
-,TRBV7-3,TRBJ2-6,many,14,CASSPGAGANVLTF,TGTGCCAGCAGCCCAGGGGCCGGGGCCAACGTCCTGACTTTC
TRBD2,TRBV11-1,TRBJ2-1,-,15,CASSLTSGGAGEQFF,TGTGCCAGCAGCCTAACTAGCGGGGGGGCTGGCGAGCAGTTCTTC
-,TRBV7-2,TRBJ2-2,-,15,CASSPLGLNTGELFF,TGTGCCAGCAGCCCGCTCGGGCTAAACACCGGGGAGCTGTTTTTT
-,TRBV5-6,TRBJ1-5,many,13,CASSLGQGQPQHF,TGTGCCAGCAGCTTAGGCCAGGGCCAGCCCCAGCATTTT
-,TRBV6-2/TRBV6-3,TRBJ2-7,many,14,CASSYVSDSYEQYF,TGTGCCAGCAGTTACGTGTCGGACTCCTACGAGCAGTACTTC
-,TRBV2,TRBJ2-2,-,17,CAGSLVRASAFTGELFF,TGTGCCGGCAGCCTCGTTCGTGCTAGCGCCTTCACCGGGGAGCTGTTTTTT
-,TRBV11-2,TRBJ2-6,many,15,CASSSDGSGANVLTF,TGTGCCAGCAGCTCGGACGGCTCTGGGGCCAACGTCCTGACTTTC
TRBD1,TRBV5-5,TRBJ2-1,few,14,CASSSSGGPKEQFF,TGTGCCAGCAGCTCCTCAGGGGGTCCCAAAGAGCAGTTCTTC
TRBD1,TRBV19,TRBJ2-3,-,13,CASSAGQGGTQYF,TGTGCCAGTAGTGCGGGACAGGGCGGTACGCAGTATTTT
-,TRBV19,TRBJ1-2,many,17,CASSCLVTNRKTYGYTF,TGTGCCAGTAGTTGCCTAGTGACAAATCGAAAGACCTATGGCTACACCTTC
-,TRBV7-8,TRBJ2-7,many,13,CASSYRQSGEQYF,TGTGCCAGCAGCTACCGACAATCTGGTGAGCAGTACTTC
TRBD2,TRBV11-3,TRBJ2-1,many,14,CASSLNQGGNEQFF,TGTGCCAGCAGCCTAAATCAGGGAGGGAATGAGCAGTTCTTC
TRBD2,TRBV4-2,TRBJ2-3,many,19,CASSQDQEAGGPGTDTQYF,TGTGCCAGCAGCCAAGATCAGGAAGCGGGAGGGCCGGGCACAGATACGCAGTATTTT
-,TRBV11-3,TRBJ2-3,many,14,CASSPHVVADTQYF,TGTGCCAGCAGCCCCCACGTAGTGGCAGATACGCAGTATTTT
TRBD1,TRBV13,TRBJ2-7,many,15,CASSLGGQGKYEQYF,TGTGCCAGCAGCTTAGGGGGACAGGGAAAATACGAGCAGTACTTC
TRBD1,TRBV10-3,TRBJ1-1,many,15,CAISEPGTGGREAFF,TGTGCCATCAGTGAGCCCGGAACAGGGGGCCGTGAAGCTTTCTTT
-,TRBV19,TRBJ1-2,many,13,CASSNRANYGYTF,TGTGCCAGTAGTAACAGGGCTAACTATGGCTACACCTTC
TRBD2,TRBV7-9,TRBJ2-3,-,15,CAGAGLAGEADTQYF,TGTGCCGGCGCTGGACTAGCGGGGGAGGCAGATACGCAGTATTTT